The 18 T cell receptor beta chains in this list originate from one sample, sequenced in a study of blood T cell repertoires in COVID-19 (TCRdb year 2020). The method behind the library was the immunoSEQ multiplex PCR assay. TCRdb stores this immuneACCESS table with in-frame sequences only. Part of the clones is absent; in the studies checked, under half of the shortfall reflects unresolved V genes, and no reason is known for the rest. Within this sample are roughly 250,000 clones, with roughly 84% of them counted one time only. The leading ten clones occupy 4% of the sample. The sample was peripheral blood. These receptors were obtained from a woman in her thirties or forties with active or convalescent COVID-19.

The V gene is TRBV13, the J gene TRBJ1-2; no firm D call. Deletions cut 4 bases from V and 8 bases from J, with 14 bases between. Germline V gives CDR1 PRHDT, CDR2 FYEKMQ (reference sequence). The CDR3 extends over 13 amino acids. The CDR3 sequence: CASSYTVPEGYTF. Here the CDR3 DNA reads TGTGCCAGCAGCTATACAGTGCCCGAAGGCTACACCTTC.

This sequence joins TRBV3-1 (or the pseudogene TRBV3-2) and TRBJ1-4, with TRBD1 matching 8 bases. The CDR3 loop spans 17 amino acids. The ends lost 4 bases at V and 2 bases at J; junction bases unmatched: 9. Germline V gives CDR1 LGHDT, CDR2 YNNKEL (reference sequence). In DNA form, the CDR3 reads TGTGCCAGCAGCCTCCAGGGGGCCCCGGCGACTAATGAAAAACTGTTTTTT. Its translation is CASSLQGAPATNEKLFF.

The rearrangement joins TRBV30 to TRBJ1-5; D perhaps matches TRBD1 (6 bases). Trimming cost V 2 bases and J 0 bases, with 14 bases left between them. Germline CDR1 GTSNPN, CDR2 SVGIG (reference sequence). The length of the CDR3 is 16 residues. The CDR3 DNA reads as TGTGCCTGGAGTCATGACAGGCCCGATAGCAATCAGCCCCAGCATTTT. Translated: CAWSHDRPDSNQPQHF.

This chain joins TRBV28 and TRBJ1-2, with D tentatively TRBD1 (5 bases). Germline V gene data show CDR1 as MDHEN and CDR2 as SYDVKM. The V and J ends lost 4 bases and 5 bases respectively, with 11 bases between them. The CDR3 sequence is 13 residues long. The CDR3 loop reads CASSWQGVYGYTF. CDR3 bases: TGTGCCAGCAGTTGGCAAGGGGTTTATGGCTACACCTTC.

This clone was found a few times. V usage is TRBV6-2 or TRBV6-3 and J usage is TRBJ1-2; 8 bases are shared with TRBD1. The J segment lost 5 bases and the V segment lost 4 bases, leaving 12 bases of the junction unmatched. The germline CDR1 and CDR2 sequences are MNHEY and SVGEGT. The CDR3 contains 16 residues. This CDR3 reads CASSWLGQGEGYGYTF. DNA for the CDR3: TGTGCCAGCAGTTGGCTCGGACAGGGAGAGGGGTATGGCTACACCTTC.

The CDR3 DNA sequence: TGTGCCAGCAGCTCGGAGACGATATCCTACAATGAGCAGTTCTTC. Its translation is CASSSETISYNEQFF. This chain joins TRBV9 and TRBJ2-1, with unresolved D. Trimming left V 4 bases short and J 1 base short, with 12 bases between. The CDR3 has 15 amino acids. Looked up from germline, CDR1 is SGDLS and CDR2 is YYNGEE.

This clone was detected once. CDR3 protein: CASGQGLAGTDTQYF. The CDR3 bases are TGTGCTAGTGGCCAAGGACTAGCGGGCACAGATACGCAGTATTTT. The chain is built from TRBV12-5 and TRBJ2-3, with TRBD2 matching 10 bases. Germline CDR1 reads LGHNT; CDR2 reads FRNRAP. J lost 1 base, V lost 6 bases, and 4 bases had no gene match. The CDR3 spans 15 residues.

The chain uses TRBV7-9 and TRBJ1-1; tentatively, D is TRBD1 (6 bases). The CDR3 consists of 14 residues. From germline, CDR1 is SEHNR and CDR2 FQNEAQ (reference sequence). The V gene lost 5 bases and the J gene lost 1 base, with 11 bases spanning the gap. CDR3 region: CASSLRDTNTEAFF. In nucleotides, the CDR3 is TGTGCCAGCAGCCTCCGGGACACGAACACTGAAGCTTTCTTT.

The chain combines TRBV27 with TRBJ1-5, with 7 bases aligning to TRBD1. Germline V gene sequence: CDR1 MNHEY, CDR2 SMNVEV (reference sequence). The CDR3 is 17 amino acids. Trimming cost V 5 bases and J 3 bases; bases outside gene matches: 13. The CDR3 protein is CASSIKRQGWDNQPQHF. CDR3 nucleotide sequence: TGTGCCAGCAGTATAAAAAGACAGGGATGGGACAATCAGCCCCAGCATTTT.

This clone was found once. The chain recombines TRBV2 with TRBJ2-3; D gene uncertain. V dropped 5 bases and J dropped 4 bases, with 13 bases sitting between them. In germline, CDR1 is SNHLY, CDR2 FYNNEI. This CDR3 has 14 residues. CDR3 in amino acids: CASSFSLGPDTQYF. The CDR3 DNA is TGTGCCAGCAGTTTTAGTCTTGGGCCAGATACGCAGTATTTT.

This clone was seen just once. V usage is TRBV10-3 and J usage is TRBJ1-2; TRBD1 agrees at 10 bases. The CDR3 contains 15 residues. CDR1 ENHRY and CDR2 SYGVKD come from the germline V gene. V lost 5 bases, J lost 2 bases, and 5 bases stayed unmatched. For the CDR3, the DNA is TGTGCCATCAGTAGGACAGGGGGAGAGAACTATGGCTACACCTTC. Translating it yields CAISRTGGENYGYTF.

A single count supports this clone. The V call is TRBV28, the J call TRBJ2-1; 13 nucleotides align to TRBD2. Looked up from germline, CDR1 is MDHEN and CDR2 is SYDVKM. V lost 8 bases to trimming and J lost 9 bases; unmatched junction nucleotides: 13. The CDR3 totals 16 residues. Here the CDR3 reads CASLRLAGGLEGEQFF. CDR3 bases: TGTGCCAGCCTCCGACTAGCGGGGGGATTAGAGGGTGAGCAGTTCTTC.

The count of this clone is one. V usage is TRBV5-4 and J usage is TRBJ2-1; 7 bases map to TRBD1. J gave up 9 bases and V 5 bases, and 14 bases lay outside the gene matches. From germline, CDR1 is SGHNT and CDR2 YYREEE (reference sequence). This CDR3 is built from 15 residues. The CDR3 DNA reads TGTGCCAGCAGAATACAGGGGTTTGGATTGGGTGAGCAGTTCTTC. Translation: CASRIQGFGLGEQFF.

The rearrangement joins TRBV5-6 to TRBJ1-4; perhaps TRBD1 as D (5 bases). CDR1 is SGHDT, CDR2 YYEEEE, per germline. The V end lost 3 bases, the J end lost 0 bases, and 9 bases lay between the germline ends. The CDR3 is made up of 15 amino acids. CDR3 DNA: TGTGCCAGCAGCTGGGGGAGGGCAACTAATGAAAAACTGTTTTTT. Translation: CASSWGRATNEKLFF.

The chain couples TRBV5-1 to TRBJ1-2; 7 bases match TRBD1. CDR3 size: 14 residues. After removal of 4 bases from V and 3 bases from J, the junction contained 6 bases not matched to a gene. The germline gives CDR1 SGHRS, CDR2 YFSETQ. The chain's CDR3 is CASSQGQVYYGYTF. In DNA, the CDR3 is TGCGCCAGCAGCCAAGGACAGGTGTACTATGGCTACACCTTC.

V usage is TRBV9 and J usage is TRBJ1-2, with D possibly TRBD1 on 5 matching bases. V lost 0 bases and J lost 3, with 15 bases in between. Germline loops: CDR1 SGDLS, CDR2 YYNGEE. The CDR3 extends over 16 amino acids. Here the CDR3 DNA reads TGTGCCAGCAGCGTAGGTCCCTCCAGGGCGGACTATGGCTACACCTTC. Residues: CASSVGPSRADYGYTF.

J is TRBJ1-2 and V is TRBV5-1; D remains ambiguous. The germline V gene encodes CDR1 SGHRS and CDR2 YFSETQ. The CDR3 sequence is 15 residues long. Between the trimmed V and J ends, which lost 0 bases and 8 bases, there was a span of 17 bases. This chain's CDR3 is CASSLGRSAGAGYTF. In nucleotides, the CDR3 is TGCGCCAGCAGCTTGGGGAGATCGGCGGGAGCCGGCTACACCTTC.

The V gene is TRBV18, the J gene TRBJ2-3, with D possibly matching TRBD1 (5 bases). The V gene's germline CDR1 is KGHSH and CDR2 LQKENI. The CDR3 totals 14 residues. Trimming cost V 4 bases and J 2 bases, with 10 bases left between them. The DNA of the CDR3 is TGTGCCAGCTCACTTTCCAGGGTCACAGATACGCAGTATTTT. Its protein product is CASSLSRVTDTQYF.